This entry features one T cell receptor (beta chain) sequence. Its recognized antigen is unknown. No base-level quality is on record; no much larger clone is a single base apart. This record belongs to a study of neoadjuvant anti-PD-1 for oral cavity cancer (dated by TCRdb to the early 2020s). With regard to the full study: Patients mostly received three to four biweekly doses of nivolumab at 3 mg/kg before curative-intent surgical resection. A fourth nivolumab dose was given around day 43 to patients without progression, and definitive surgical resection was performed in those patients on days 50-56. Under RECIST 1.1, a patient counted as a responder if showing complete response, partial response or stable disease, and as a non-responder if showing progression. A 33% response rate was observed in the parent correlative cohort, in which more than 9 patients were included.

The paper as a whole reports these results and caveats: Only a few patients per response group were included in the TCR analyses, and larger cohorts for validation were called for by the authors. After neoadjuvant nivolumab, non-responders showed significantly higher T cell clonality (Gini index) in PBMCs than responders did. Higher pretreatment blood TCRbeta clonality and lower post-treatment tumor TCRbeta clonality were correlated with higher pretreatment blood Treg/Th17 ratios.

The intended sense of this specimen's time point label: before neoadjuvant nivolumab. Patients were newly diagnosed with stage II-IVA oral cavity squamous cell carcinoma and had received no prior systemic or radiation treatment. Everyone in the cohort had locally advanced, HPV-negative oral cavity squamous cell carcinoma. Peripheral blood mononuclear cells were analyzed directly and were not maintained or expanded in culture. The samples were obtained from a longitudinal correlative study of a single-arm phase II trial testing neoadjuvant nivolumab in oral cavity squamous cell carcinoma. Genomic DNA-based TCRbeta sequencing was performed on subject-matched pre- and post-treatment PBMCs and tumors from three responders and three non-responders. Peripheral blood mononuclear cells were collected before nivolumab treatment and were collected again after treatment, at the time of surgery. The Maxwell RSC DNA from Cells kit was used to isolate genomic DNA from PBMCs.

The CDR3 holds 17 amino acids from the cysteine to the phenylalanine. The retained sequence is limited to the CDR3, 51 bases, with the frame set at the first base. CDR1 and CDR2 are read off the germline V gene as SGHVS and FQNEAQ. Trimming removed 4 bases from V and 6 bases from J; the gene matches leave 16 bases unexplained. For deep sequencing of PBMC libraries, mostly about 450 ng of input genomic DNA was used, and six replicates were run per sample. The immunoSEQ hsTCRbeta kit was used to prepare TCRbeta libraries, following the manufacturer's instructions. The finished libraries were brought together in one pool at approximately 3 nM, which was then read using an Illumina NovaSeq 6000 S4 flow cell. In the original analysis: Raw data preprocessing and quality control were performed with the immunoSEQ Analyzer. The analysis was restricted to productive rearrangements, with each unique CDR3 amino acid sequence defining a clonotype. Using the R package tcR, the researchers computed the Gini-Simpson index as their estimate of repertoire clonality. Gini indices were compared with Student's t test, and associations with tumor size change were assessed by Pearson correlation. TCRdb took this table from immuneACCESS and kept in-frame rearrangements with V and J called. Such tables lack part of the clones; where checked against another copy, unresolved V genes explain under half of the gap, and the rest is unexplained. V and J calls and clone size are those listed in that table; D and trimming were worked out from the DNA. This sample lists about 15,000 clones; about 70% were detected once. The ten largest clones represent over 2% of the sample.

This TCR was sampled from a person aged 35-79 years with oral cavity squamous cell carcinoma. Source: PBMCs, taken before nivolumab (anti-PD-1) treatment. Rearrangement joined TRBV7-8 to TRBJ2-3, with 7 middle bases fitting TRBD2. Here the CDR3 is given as CASSSTTSTPGMDTQYF. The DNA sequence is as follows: TGTGCCAGCAGCTCGACGACTAGCACCCCCGGCATGGATACGCAGTATTTT.